A selection of T cell receptor beta chains follows, all from one sample in a study of regulatory T cells in long-lasting Graves disease. TCRdb passed the multiplex PCR reads through MiXCR, listing each CDR3 protein once. This table has over 300,000 distinct CDR3 sequences, roughly 21% appearing once. The material was peripheral blood mononuclear cells (PBMCs), obtained when the disease was refractory, from a patient treated with antithyroid drugs. The receptors derive from a female donor with Graves disease. Both conserved end residues are part of each CDR3. A D gene is named only where the DNA matches it firmly. Clone size, where shown, is once, few, many, or a class for clones that have expanded.

d_call	v_call	clone_size	j_call	cdr3_nt	cdr3_aa
.	TRBV4-1	.	TRBJ1-2	TGCGCCAGCAGCCAAGATCCTCGGGGGGGCGCGTATGGCTACACCTTC	CASSQDPRGGAYGYTF
TRBD1	TRBV19	.	TRBJ1-1	TGTGCCAGTACGGTAACAGGGGTTAGCACTGAAGCTTTCTTT	CASTVTGVSTEAFF
.	TRBV7-3	.	TRBJ1-1	TGTGCCAGCAGCCCCAGCCAATTTGTCACTGAAGCTTTCTTT	CASSPSQFVTEAFF
.	TRBV6-6	many	TRBJ2-6	TGTGCCAGCAGTTACTCGGTGGCTGGGGCCAACGTCCTGACTTTC	CASSYSVAGANVLTF
.	TRBV6-2/TRBV6-3	many	TRBJ2-7	TGTGCCAGCAGTAAACTAGAAGGCTACGAGCAGTACTTC	CASSKLEGYEQYF
.	TRBV12-5	many	TRBJ2-2	TGTGCTAGTGGTTTACAGGGTATGGACACCGGGGAGCTGTTTTTT	CASGLQGMDTGELFF
.	TRBV7-2	few	TRBJ1-1	TGTGCCAGCAGCTTACTCATGCAGAACACTGAAGCTTTCTTT	CASSLLMQNTEAFF
.	TRBV30	many	TRBJ2-7	TGTGCCTGGAGTCGGGAGACAAAAAGCTCCTACGAGCAGTACTTC	CAWSRETKSSYEQYF
.	TRBV5-1	few	TRBJ1-1	TGCGCCAGCAGCTTGATGGGCAGACACATGAACACTGAAGCTTTCTTT	CASSLMGRHMNTEAFF
.	TRBV28	many	TRBJ1-4	TGTGCCAGCAAACGGAGAAATGAAAAACTGTTTTTT	CASKRRNEKLFF
.	TRBV20-1	many	TRBJ1-4	TGCAGTGCTAGATTAAGGACGACCCAGGGCTACGGGCCGGAAAAACTGTTTTTT	CSARLRTTQGYGPEKLFF
TRBD2	TRBV7-2	many	TRBJ2-7	TGTGCCAGCAGCCTACCCCGGCTAGCGGGACTCAACGAGCAGTACTTC	CASSLPRLAGLNEQYF
.	TRBV7-9	many	TRBJ2-7	TGTGCCGGAGGGCGGACCGGCAGGTACGAGCAGTACTTC	CAGGRTGRYEQYF
TRBD2	TRBV24-1	.	TRBJ2-2	TGTGCCACCAGTGGACAGACCGGGACTAGCGGAAACACCGGGGAGCTGTTTTTT	CATSGQTGTSGNTGELFF
.	TRBV19	few	TRBJ2-7	TGTGCCAGTAGTATGACTGGGACCTACGAGCAGTACTTC	CASSMTGTYEQYF
TRBD2	TRBV7-2	many	TRBJ2-5	TGTGCCAGCAGCTTAAGTGGGACTAGCGTGTGGGAGACCCAGTACTTC	CASSLSGTSVWETQYF
.	TRBV7-2	.	TRBJ2-1	TGTGCCAGCAGCTTAGGGCAGCACAATGAGCAGTTCTTC	CASSLGQHNEQFF
.	TRBV9	.	TRBJ2-7	TGTGCCAGCAGCGTAGCCCCAGGGGCTTCATACGAGCAGTACTTC	CASSVAPGASYEQYF
TRBD1	TRBV3-1	many	TRBJ1-4	TGTGCCAGCAGCCGGCCTAGGGACAGGGGAGGGGAAAAACTGTTTTTT	CASSRPRDRGGEKLFF
.	TRBV6-1	many	TRBJ1-5	TGTGCCAGCACTTTCCCCACCATACCGGGAATCTGGAATCAGCCCCAGCATTTT	CASTFPTIPGIWNQPQHF
.	TRBV19	few	TRBJ1-1	TGTGCCAGTAGTTCCATGTTCAGGGTTCAAACTGAAGCTTTCTTT	CASSSMFRVQTEAFF
.	TRBV6-5	.	TRBJ2-5	TGTGCCAGCAGTTACGGAACACCTCAAGAGACCCAGTACTTC	CASSYGTPQETQYF
.	TRBV2	many	TRBJ2-4	TGTGCCAGCAGTGAGGGGCCCTCGGGAGACATTCAGTACTTC	CASSEGPSGDIQYF
.	TRBV20-1	.	TRBJ1-4	TGCAGTGCTAGCGGGGGGTTGTCTAATGAAAAACTGTTTTTT	CSASGGLSNEKLFF
TRBD1	TRBV20-1	once	TRBJ2-2	TGCAGTGCTAGAGAGTTCAGGACAGGGAACACCGGGGAGCTGTTTTTT	CSAREFRTGNTGELFF
TRBD1	TRBV12-3/TRBV12-4	.	TRBJ1-6	TGTGCCAGCAGTTTCTACAGGGGAACCTCCTATAATTCACCCCTCCACTTT	CASSFYRGTSYNSPLHF